Sequencing of this TCR beta chain was carried out in a study of beta chain features in type 1 diabetes. Reverse transcribing all isolated RNA meant expressed TCRB transcripts were sequenced. The method was immunoSEQ multiplex PCR; TCRdb's version includes in-frame clones alone and lacks a portion of them. The data show 620,000 or so clones, with around 15% seen just once and about 0.093% held by the top ten. The germline CDR1 and CDR2 sequences are SEHNR and FQNEAQ (reference sequence). V was clipped by 1 base and J by 4 bases; unmatched bases: 7. There are 15 residues in the CDR3. This clone was counted between two and nine times.

The TCR originated in a man aged 18 to 30 in good health. The J gene is TRBJ2-7, the V gene TRBV7-9; the match to TRBD1 covers 7 bases. Sequencing was performed on naive CD4+ T cells from blood. For the CDR3, the DNA is TGTGCCAGCAGCTTAGGGCAGGGGGTGTTGTACGAGCAGTACTTC. Encoded protein: CASSLGQGVLYEQYF. Complete variable domain (other parts from reference TRBV7-9 and TRBJ2-7): DTGVSQNPRHKITKRGQNVTFRCDPISEHNRLYWYRQTLGQGPEFLTYFQNEAQLEKSRLLSDRFSAERPKGSFSTLEIQRTEQGDSAMYLCASSLGQGVLYEQYFGPGTRLTVT.